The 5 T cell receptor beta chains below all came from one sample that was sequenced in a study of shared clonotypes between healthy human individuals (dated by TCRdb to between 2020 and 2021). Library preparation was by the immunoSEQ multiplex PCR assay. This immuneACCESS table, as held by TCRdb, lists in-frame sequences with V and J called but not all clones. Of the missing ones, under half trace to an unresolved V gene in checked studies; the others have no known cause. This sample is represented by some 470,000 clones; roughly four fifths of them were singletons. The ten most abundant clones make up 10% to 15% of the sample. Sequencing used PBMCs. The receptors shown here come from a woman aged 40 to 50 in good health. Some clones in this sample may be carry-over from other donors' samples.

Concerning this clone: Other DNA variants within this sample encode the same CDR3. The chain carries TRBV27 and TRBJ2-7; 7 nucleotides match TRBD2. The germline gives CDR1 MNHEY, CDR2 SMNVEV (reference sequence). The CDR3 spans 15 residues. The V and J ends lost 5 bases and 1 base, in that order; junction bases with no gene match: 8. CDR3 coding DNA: TGTGCCAGCAGTCCTGGTCCTAGCGGTTCCTACGAGCAGTACTTC. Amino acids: CASSPGPSGSYEQYF.

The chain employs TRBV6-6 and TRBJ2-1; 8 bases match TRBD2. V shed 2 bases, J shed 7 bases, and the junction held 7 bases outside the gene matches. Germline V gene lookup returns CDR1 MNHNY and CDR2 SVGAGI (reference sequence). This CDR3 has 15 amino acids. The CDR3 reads CASSYGNERGNEQFF. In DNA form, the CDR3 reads TGTGCCAGCAGTTACGGTAACGAGCGGGGGAATGAGCAGTTCTTC.

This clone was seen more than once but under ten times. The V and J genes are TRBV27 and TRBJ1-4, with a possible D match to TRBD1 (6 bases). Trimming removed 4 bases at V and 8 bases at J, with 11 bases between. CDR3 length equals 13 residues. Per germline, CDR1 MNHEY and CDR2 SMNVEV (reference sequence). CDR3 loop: CASSWGPGEKLFF. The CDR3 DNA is TGTGCCAGCAGTTGGGGGCCTGGGGAAAAACTGTTTTTT.

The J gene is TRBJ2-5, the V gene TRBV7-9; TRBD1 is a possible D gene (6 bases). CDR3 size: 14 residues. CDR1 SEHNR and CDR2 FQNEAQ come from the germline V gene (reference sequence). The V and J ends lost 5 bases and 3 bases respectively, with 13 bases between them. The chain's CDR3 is CASSRFSGEETQYF. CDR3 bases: TGTGCCAGCAGCCGATTCTCAGGGGAAGAGACCCAGTACTTC.

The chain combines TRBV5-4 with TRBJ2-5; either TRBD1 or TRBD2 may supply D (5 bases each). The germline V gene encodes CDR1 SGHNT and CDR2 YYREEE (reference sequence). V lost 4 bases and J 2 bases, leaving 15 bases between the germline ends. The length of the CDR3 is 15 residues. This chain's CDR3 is CASSREGTPQETQYF. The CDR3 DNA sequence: TGTGCCAGCAGCCGAGAGGGGACCCCACAAGAGACCCAGTACTTC.